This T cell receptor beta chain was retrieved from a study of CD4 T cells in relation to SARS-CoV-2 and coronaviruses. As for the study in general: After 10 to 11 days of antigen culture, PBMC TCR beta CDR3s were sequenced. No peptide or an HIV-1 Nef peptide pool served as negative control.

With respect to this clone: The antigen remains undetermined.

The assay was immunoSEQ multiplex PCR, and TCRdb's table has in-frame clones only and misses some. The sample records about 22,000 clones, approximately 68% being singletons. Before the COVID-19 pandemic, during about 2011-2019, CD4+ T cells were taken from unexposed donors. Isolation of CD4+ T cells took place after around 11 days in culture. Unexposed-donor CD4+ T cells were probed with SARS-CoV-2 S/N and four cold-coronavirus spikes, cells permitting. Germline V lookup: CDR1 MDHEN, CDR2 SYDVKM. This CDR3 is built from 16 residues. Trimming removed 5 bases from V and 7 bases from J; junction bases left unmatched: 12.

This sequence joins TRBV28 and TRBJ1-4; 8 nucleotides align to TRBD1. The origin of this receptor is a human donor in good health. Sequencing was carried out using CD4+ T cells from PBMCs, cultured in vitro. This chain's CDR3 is CASSRVRGQGREKLFF. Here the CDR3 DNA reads TGTGCCAGCAGTCGCGTAAGAGGACAGGGACGTGAAAAACTGTTTTTT.